The clone carrying this TCR beta chain was seen only once. This entry comes from a study of OX40 agonist ivuxolimab in advanced cancers. TCRdb's copy holds only in-frame clones and misses some; the assay was immunoSEQ multiplex PCR. The sample shows approximately 84,000 clones, 89% of them seen only once. Germline V gene sequence: CDR1 ENHRY, CDR2 SYGVKD. The CDR3 contains 12 residues. This sequence was found in an adult with an advanced solid tumor such as melanoma, head and neck, liver or kidney cancer. The sample consisted of CD4+ or CD8+ T cells sorted from blood, taken in a trial of the OX40 agonist ivuxolimab. The chain carries TRBV10-3 and TRBJ2-7; the D gene could be TRBD1 or TRBD2 (5 bases each). CDR3 sequence reads: CAIGAGRYEQYF. The CDR3 bases are TGTGCGATCGGGGCAGGGCGGTACGAGCAGTACTTC.